This TCR beta chain originates from a study of shared clonotypes between healthy human individuals. The study, taken as a whole, reports: Shared clonotypes across all four donors exceeded non-shared ones in generation probability. What naive subsets generally showed was a larger estimated richness than memory subsets showed.

At deep level, the assay was performed. TCRdb's copy holds only in-frame clones and misses some; the assay was immunoSEQ multiplex PCR. Altogether around 2,100,000 clones are present, roughly 95% being singletons, with the ten largest covering 1% to 1.5%. The naive CD8 subset, CD45RO-negative cells positively selected for CCR7, excluded terminally differentiated effector memory CD45RA+ cells. Remarks on this clone: What it binds is not known.

Trimming took 7 bases from V and 3 from J, leaving 18 bases between them. The CDR3 runs 15 residues. Germline lookup yields CDR1 LNHDA and CDR2 SQIVND (reference sequence). The chain combines TRBV19 with TRBJ1-2, with D possibly being TRBD1 (5 bases). Sequenced sample: naive CD8+ T cells sorted from blood. This TCR was sampled from a man between 18 and 35 years old in good health. CDR3 DNA: TGTGCCAGTACCCATTTTGCGCTGGGACACTATGGCTACACCTTC. Translating gives CASTHFALGHYGYTF.